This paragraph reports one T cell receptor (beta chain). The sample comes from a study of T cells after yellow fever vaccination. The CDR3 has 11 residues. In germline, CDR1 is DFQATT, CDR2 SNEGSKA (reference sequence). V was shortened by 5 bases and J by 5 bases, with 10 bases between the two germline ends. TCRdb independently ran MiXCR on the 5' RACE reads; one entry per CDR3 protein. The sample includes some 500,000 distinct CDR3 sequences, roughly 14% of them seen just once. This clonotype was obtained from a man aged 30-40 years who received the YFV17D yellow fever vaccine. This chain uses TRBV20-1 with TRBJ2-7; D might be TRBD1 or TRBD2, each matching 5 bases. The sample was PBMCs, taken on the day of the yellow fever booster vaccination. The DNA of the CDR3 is TGCAGTGCTTCCAGGGACCACGAGCAGTACTTC. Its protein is CSASRDHEQYF.